This TCR beta chain was sequenced for a study of blood T cell repertoires in COVID-19. The CDR3 length is 13 residues. Germline loops: CDR1 LNHDA, CDR2 SQIVND (reference sequence). Between the trimmed V and J ends, which lost 6 bases and 2 bases, there was a span of 10 bases. Generated by immunoSEQ multiplex PCR, the TCRdb table keeps only in-frame clones and is missing some. Of about 130,000 clones listed, roughly 87% are singletons. Participants spanned ages about 18 to 90 years and resided in about 24 US areas. The source of this sequence is a man aged 25-45 years who had recovered from COVID-19. The specimen was PBMCs or T cells enriched from blood (not recorded which). This rearrangement joins TRBV19 to TRBJ1-2, with TRBD1 as a possible D gene (6 bases). CDR3 in amino acids: CASSPTGNYGYTF. Here the CDR3 DNA reads TGTGCCAGTAGCCCTACAGGGAACTATGGCTACACCTTC.